The rows below give T cell receptor beta chains drawn from one sample of a study of blood T cell repertoires in COVID-19. Clones were read by immunoSEQ multiplex PCR, and TCRdb kept only the in-frame ones, dropping some. The sample consists of about 150,000 clones, roughly 90% of them appearing once. The specimen was PBMCs or T cells enriched from blood (not recorded which). These receptors originate from a woman between 50 and 59 years old who had recovered from COVID-19. CDR3s include the opening cysteine and the closing phenylalanine or tryptophan.

17 | TRBJ1-6 | TRBV5-5 | CASSLYQVLQGDSPLHF
12 | TRBJ2-7 | TRBV12-3/TRBV12-4 | CASSSVPYEQYF
13 | TRBJ1-2 | TRBV27 | CASRGQSNIGYTF
15 | TRBJ1-4 | TRBV4-3 | CASSLNRARNEKLFF
16 | TRBJ2-2 | TRBV7-2 | CASSTQGNFNTGELFF
16 | TRBJ2-1 | TRBV19 | CASRPIDRGVRNEQFF
13 | TRBJ1-1 | TRBV4-1 | CASSQGGRGEAFF
10 | TRBJ1-2 | TRBV5-8 | CARTSYGYTF
15 | TRBJ2-7 | TRBV3-1/TRBV3-2 | CASSQFGQGLGEQYF
19 | TRBJ1-4 | TRBV19 | CASSGVPGQGGLTNEKLFF
15 | TRBJ1-5 | TRBV5-8 | CASSMGQLSNQPQHF
15 | TRBJ1-1 | TRBV6-1 | CASSELAQGLYEAFF
15 | TRBJ2-7 | TRBV9 | CASSVAIGTPYEQYF
12 | TRBJ2-7 | TRBV5-1 | CASSYTGDEQYF
10 | TRBJ2-1 | TRBV11-2 | CASSAREQFF
13 | TRBJ1-2 | TRBV12-3/TRBV12-4 | CASSLQGVGGYTF
15 | TRBJ1-6 | TRBV4-3 | CASSPGQGLNSPLHF
14 | TRBJ1-1 | TRBV6-2/TRBV6-3 | CASSNQGAFTEAFF
19 | TRBJ2-6 | TRBV10-1 | CATREDRGIEVSGANVLTF
19 | TRBJ2-3 | TRBV4-2 | CASSQDIRARGRGTDTQYF
15 | TRBJ1-4 | TRBV7-2 | CASSSNRVANEKLFF
14 | TRBJ2-1 | TRBV9 | CASSVLASSDEQFF
16 | TRBJ2-3 | TRBV4-1 | CASSLGLAGGTDTQYF
12 | TRBJ2-1 | TRBV6-5 | CASSYSRDEQFF
13 | TRBJ1-5 | TRBV10-3 | CAISESLYQPQHF
14 | TRBJ2-5 | TRBV6-2/TRBV6-3 | CASSYPDNQETQYF